This TCR beta chain was profiled in a study of T cell repertoires in cytomegalovirus infection. Study-level information: The authors used CMV epitopes that were HLA-C-restricted (recently identified) and HLA-B-restricted (well studied). TCR beta signatures that were public indicated CMV infection and matching HLA type.

TCRdb called the reads again in MiXCR, with one record for every CDR3 protein. The repertoire includes about 830,000 distinct CDR3 sequences, approximately 29% of them detected once, and around 12% sits in the top ten. This clonotype was counted once. The antigen is not known. A much larger clone differs from this one at a single base, so this may be a read error. Germline CDR1 and CDR2: SGHVS and FNYEAQ. This CDR3 has 15 amino acids. Whole-study results and caveats: HLA-C-restricted TCR beta clonotypes specific for CMV led the ex vivo response. Adding up the frequency of public TCR beta families identified people who carried CMV plus the relevant HLA.

This clonotype was sampled from a human donor in good health (CMV status not recorded). Some clones in this sample may be carry-over from other donors' samples. The V gene is TRBV7-6, the J gene TRBJ2-1; 13 bases map to TRBD2. Sample: cultured CD8+ T cells from PBMCs, taken from culture after CMV antigen stimulation. The CDR3 spells CVSRKLAGGHNEQFF. The CDR3 bases are TGTGTCAGCCGCAAACTAGCGGGGGGGCACAATGAGCAGTTCTTC.